One and the same sample provided the 29 T cell receptor beta chains below, sequenced in a study of blood T cell repertoires in COVID-19. The assay was immunoSEQ multiplex PCR, and TCRdb's table has in-frame clones only and misses some. The sample holds about 330,000 clones; 65% to 90% are singletons and the top ten take roughly 7.8%. Specimen: peripheral blood. The source is a human donor in a cohort sampled during active COVID-19.

V and J are TRBV6-2 or TRBV6-3 and TRBJ2-1, with 12 nucleotides matching TRBD2. The germline V gene has CDR1 MNHEY and CDR2 SVGEGT. The CDR3 runs to 15 residues. V gave up 5 bases and J gave up 9 bases; unmatched junction bases: 8. The CDR3 protein is CASSLAGGPLGEQFF. The CDR3 nucleotides read TGTGCCAGCAGTCTAGCGGGGGGGCCTTTGGGTGAGCAGTTCTTC.

The chain employs TRBV5-6 and TRBJ1-1; D may be TRBD1 (6 bases). Germline CDR1 reads SGHDT; CDR2 reads YYEEEE. CDR3 length: 13 amino acids. V gave up 1 base and J gave up 6 bases, with 10 bases separating them. The CDR3 nucleotides read TGTGCCAGCAGCTTGCTAGGGGGACCTGAAGCTTTCTTT. The encoded protein is CASSLLGGPEAFF.

The chain recombines TRBV6-5 with TRBJ1-1, with D perhaps matching TRBD1 (6 bases). This CDR3 has 14 amino acids. CDR1 is MNHEY, CDR2 SVGAGI, per germline. V gave up 6 bases and J gave up 0 bases, with 11 bases separating them. For the CDR3, the DNA is TGTGCCAGCAGGAACAGGGTGATGAACACTGAAGCTTTCTTT. Translation: CASRNRVMNTEAFF.

The chain is built from TRBV28 and TRBJ2-6; 7 nucleotides match TRBD1. This CDR3 contains 17 residues. CDR1 and CDR2 from the germline V gene are MDHEN and SYDVKM. V gave up 1 base and J gave up 4 bases; unmatched junction bases: 7. The CDR3 region has the DNA TGTGCCAGCAGTTTATATGAGGGGGCGATAGGGGCCAACGTCCTGACTTTC. Translating gives CASSLYEGAIGANVLTF.

The DNA of the CDR3 is TGTGCCAGCTTAGCGGGGGGGCAGGACACCGGGGAGCTGTTTTTT. Its translation is CASLAGGQDTGELFF. The V and J genes are TRBV2 and TRBJ2-2; TRBD2 aligns across 11 bases. The junction had 5 bases not matched to a gene; V was cut back by 8 bases and J by 3 bases. CDR3 length: 15 amino acids. CDR1 is SNHLY, CDR2 FYNNEI, per germline. Supplemented by reference TRBV2 and TRBJ2-2, the full variable domain reads EPEVTQTPSHQVTQMGQEVILRCVPISNHLYFYWYRQILGQKVEFLVSFYNNEISEKSEIFDDQFSVERPDGSNFTLKIRSTKLEDSAMYFCASLAGGQDTGELFFGEGSRLTVL.

This chain links TRBV4-2 with TRBJ1-1; D is undetermined. The germline V gene has CDR1 LGHNA and CDR2 YNFKEQ. The V end was cut by 0 bases, the J end by 5 bases, with 13 bases between. The CDR3 loop spans 15 amino acids. As DNA, the CDR3 is TGTGCCAGCAGCCAAGAATGGGAGGAGAGGACTGAAGCTTTCTTT. It translates to CASSQEWEERTEAFF.

The rearrangement joins TRBV5-1 to TRBJ1-1; 9 positions agree with TRBD1. The junction had 6 bases not matched to a gene; V was cut back by 0 bases and J by 3 bases. CDR1 is SGHRS, CDR2 YFSETQ, per germline. The CDR3 covers 16 residues. In nucleotides, the CDR3 is TGCGCCAGCAGCTTGGGAGGGACAGGGTATCACACTGAAGCTTTCTTT. Residues: CASSLGGTGYHTEAFF.

This chain connects TRBV7-3 to TRBJ1-5, with D unclear. This CDR3 has 15 residues. Germline V lookup: CDR1 SGHTA, CDR2 FQGTGA. V gave up 1 base and J gave up 7 bases, with 14 bases separating them. CDR3 sequence reads: CASSLIVRREQPQHF. For the CDR3, the DNA is TGTGCCAGCAGCTTAATAGTGCGGAGGGAACAGCCCCAGCATTTT.

This clone has only a few counts. The chain combines TRBV6-1 with TRBJ2-7; D gene uncertain. Trimming stripped 6 bases from V and 3 bases from J, with 9 bases between. Per the germline V gene, CDR1 is MNHNS and CDR2 is SASEGT. The CDR3 is 12 residues long. The CDR3 loop reads CASSLERYEQYF. Written as DNA, the CDR3 is TGTGCCAGCAGCCTAGAACGCTACGAGCAGTACTTC.

The V gene is TRBV7-9, the J gene TRBJ2-5, with TRBD2 identical over 10 bases. The V segment lost 7 bases and the J segment 11 bases; nucleotides outside the gene matches: 4. The CDR3 runs to 11 residues. Germline V gene sequence: CDR1 SEHNR, CDR2 FQNEAQ (reference sequence). CDR3 sequence reads: CASTSGGRQYF. The CDR3 DNA is TGTGCCAGCACTAGCGGGGGCCGACAGTACTTC.

The chain employs TRBV25-1 and TRBJ2-7, with a weak D call TRBD1 (6 bases). The CDR3 consists of 13 residues. Germline CDR1 is MGHDK and CDR2 is SYGVNS. Trimming cost V 7 bases and J 2 bases, with 12 bases left between them. The CDR3 DNA is TGTGCCAGCAAAAGTCAGGGGACCTACGAGCAGTACTTC. It specifies CASKSQGTYEQYF.

This sequence joins TRBV9 and TRBJ2-1; TRBD1 aligns across 8 bases. The J segment lost 9 bases and the V segment lost 0 bases, leaving 8 bases of the junction unmatched. The CDR3 is 15 residues long. Germline V gene data show CDR1 as SGDLS and CDR2 as YYNGEE. CDR3 protein: CASSVGTGIPPEQFF. As DNA, the CDR3 is TGTGCCAGCAGCGTAGGGACAGGGATTCCCCCTGAGCAGTTCTTC.

This clone has more than one count but fewer than ten. This chain joins TRBV6-5 and TRBJ1-5; 9 nucleotides agree with TRBD1. Trimming cost V 0 bases and J 3 bases; bases outside gene matches: 3. Germline CDR1 and CDR2: MNHEY and SVGAGI. This CDR3 is built from 16 residues. The CDR3: CASSYSRDRDNQPQHF. The CDR3 DNA sequence: TGTGCCAGCAGTTACTCGAGGGACAGGGACAATCAGCCCCAGCATTTT.

This sequence joins TRBV3-1 (or the pseudogene TRBV3-2) and TRBJ2-1, with 12 positions matching TRBD2. This CDR3 has 18 residues. After removal of 5 bases from V and 0 bases from J, the junction contained 8 bases not matched to a gene. Looked up from germline, CDR1 is LGHDT and CDR2 is YNNKEL (reference sequence). The CDR3 spells CASSDPSSGGASYNEQFF. CDR3 nucleotide sequence: TGTGCCAGCAGCGATCCTTCTAGCGGGGGGGCCTCCTACAATGAGCAGTTCTTC.

The chain links TRBV6-6 to TRBJ1-6, with 11 bases matching TRBD1. CDR1 is MNHNY and CDR2 is SVGAGI in the germline V gene (reference sequence). The CDR3 runs 15 residues. J gave up 10 bases and V 6 bases, and 8 bases lay outside the gene matches. The CDR3 DNA reads as TGTGCCAGCAGCGAATTGGACAGGGGGCGATCACCCCTCCACTTT. Amino acids: CASSELDRGRSPLHF.

The chain employs TRBV5-4 and TRBJ2-7; 7 nucleotides align to TRBD1. J lost 4 bases, V lost 6 bases, and 10 bases had no gene match. The CDR3 is 14 residues long. Germline lookup yields CDR1 SGHNT and CDR2 YYREEE (reference sequence). The CDR3 sequence: CASTIQGTAYEQYF. The DNA for the CDR3 is TGTGCCAGCACCATACAAGGGACAGCTTACGAGCAGTACTTC.

This clone showed up just a few times. The rearrangement links TRBV3-1 (or the pseudogene TRBV3-2) to TRBJ1-2, with D uncertain. Germline V lookup: CDR1 LGHDT, CDR2 YNNKEL (reference sequence). CDR3 length equals 15 residues. The V end lost 2 bases, the J end lost 0 bases, and 10 bases lay between the germline ends. CDR3 DNA: TGTGCCAGCAGCCAAAGATCAAGAGCTAACTATGGCTACACCTTC. This gives the protein CASSQRSRANYGYTF.

This clone was seen more than once but under ten times. The chain joins TRBV19 to TRBJ1-6; possibly TRBD1 for D (5 bases). The V gene lost 10 bases and the J gene lost 7 bases, with 14 bases spanning the gap. From germline, CDR1 is LNHDA and CDR2 SQIVND (reference sequence). The CDR3 totals 13 residues. CDR3 nucleotides: TGTGCCACCCAGGGTACGGTGAATTCACCCCTCCACTTT. This encodes CATQGTVNSPLHF.

V and J are TRBV7-9 and TRBJ2-7; tentative D call: TRBD2 (6 bases). The V end lost 5 bases, the J end lost 6 bases, and 20 bases lay between the germline ends. Per the germline V gene, CDR1 is SEHNR and CDR2 is FQNEAQ (reference sequence). The CDR3 totals 15 residues. The chain's CDR3 is CASSEAGRVTSEQYF. For the CDR3, the DNA is TGTGCCAGCAGCGAAGCGGGTCGAGTGACATCCGAGCAGTACTTC. Drawing the rest from reference TRBV7-9 and TRBJ2-7, the complete variable domain is DTGVSQNPRHKITKRGQNVTFRCDPISEHNRLYWYRQTLGQGPEFLTYFQNEAQLEKSRLLSDRFSAERPKGSFSTLEIQRTEQGDSAMYLCASSEAGRVTSEQYFGPGTRLTVT.

V and J are TRBV10-3 and TRBJ2-3, with TRBD2 identical over 7 bases. The V gene end was trimmed by 3 bases and the J gene end by 3 bases; junction bases not matched to a gene: 6. From germline, CDR1 is ENHRY and CDR2 SYGVKD. The CDR3 is 15 residues long. This chain's CDR3 is CAISDGLAETDTQYF. The CDR3 coding sequence is TGTGCCATCAGTGATGGCCTAGCGGAGACAGATACGCAGTATTTT.

The chain combines TRBV2 with TRBJ1-1, with D tentatively TRBD1 (5 bases). The CDR3 covers 15 residues. Between the trimmed V and J ends, which lost 1 base and 10 bases, there was a span of 19 bases. CDR1 is SNHLY and CDR2 is FYNNEI in the germline V gene. CDR3 coding DNA: TGTGCCAGCAGTGAAGTGAGTCTCAGGGAGGAGGTAGCTTTCTTT. Translating gives CASSEVSLREEVAFF.

The V call is TRBV19, the J call TRBJ2-3; 11 nucleotides agree with TRBD2. CDR1 and CDR2 (germline): LNHDA, SQIVND (reference sequence). The trim removed 5 bases at V and 0 bases at J, leaving 7 bases unmatched. This CDR3 spans 17 amino acids. CDR3 nucleotides: TGTGCCAGTAGTCCGGGACTAGCGGTAAGGAGCACAGATACGCAGTATTTT. Protein: CASSPGLAVRSTDTQYF. The full variable domain, its missing parts supplied by reference TRBV19 and TRBJ2-3, is DGGITQSPKYLFRKEGQNVTLSCEQNLNHDAMYWYRQDPGQGLRLIYYSQIVNDFQKGDIAEGYSVSREKKESFPLTVTSAQKNPTAFYLCASSPGLAVRSTDTQYFGPGTRLTVL.

This clone appeared a single time. The chain employs TRBV5-4 and TRBJ2-3; maybe TRBD2 (7 bases). This CDR3 contains 15 residues. The ends were cut back, 0 bases at V and 2 bases at J, with 10 bases in the middle. Germline V CDR1 and CDR2: SGHNT, YYREEE (reference sequence). CDR3 protein: CASSLGGGDTDTQYF. CDR3 nucleotide sequence: TGTGCCAGCAGCTTGGGGGGGGGCGACACAGATACGCAGTATTTT.

V and J are TRBV5-1 and TRBJ2-6, with 8 bases identical to TRBD1. CDR3 length: 16 amino acids. Trimming removed 1 base from V and 2 bases from J; junction bases left unmatched: 2. The germline V gene has CDR1 SGHRS and CDR2 YFSETQ. The CDR3 DNA is TGCGCCAGCAGCTTGCAGGGGGCGGCTGGGGCCAACGTCCTGACTTTC. Translation gives CASSLQGAAGANVLTF.

The rearrangement uses TRBV20-1 and TRBJ2-7, with D perhaps matching TRBD2 (6 bases). Deletions cut 3 bases from V and 4 bases from J, with 7 bases between. The CDR3 spans 11 residues. The germline V gene encodes CDR1 DFQATT and CDR2 SNEGSKA (reference sequence). CDR3: CSASGGYEQYF. The CDR3 coding sequence is TGCAGTGCTAGCGGGGGTTACGAGCAGTACTTC.

This sequence joins TRBV6-5 and TRBJ2-7; TRBD2 might be the D (7 bases). V lost 0 bases to trimming and J lost 6 bases, with 9 bases between them. Germline assignment: CDR1 MNHEY and CDR2 SVGAGI. This CDR3 spans 13 amino acids. CDR3 DNA: TGTGCCAGCAGTTACTCGAGGGGGGGCGAGCAGTACTTC. Translated: CASSYSRGGEQYF.

The chain couples TRBV7-9 to TRBJ1-2; D gene uncertain. The germline V and J ends were trimmed by 5 bases and 8 bases, with 15 bases remaining between them. The CDR3 runs to 13 residues. Germline V CDR1 and CDR2: SEHNR, FQNEAQ (reference sequence). The CDR3 loop is CASSTQVLFGYTF. CDR3 bases: TGTGCCAGCAGCACTCAGGTTCTGTTCGGCTACACCTTC. The variable domain in full, with the rest retrieved from reference TRBV7-9 and TRBJ1-2, is DTGVSQNPRHKITKRGQNVTFRCDPISEHNRLYWYRQTLGQGPEFLTYFQNEAQLEKSRLLSDRFSAERPKGSFSTLEIQRTEQGDSAMYLCASSTQVLFGYTFGSGTRLTVV.

The CDR3 DNA reads as TGTGCCAGCAGTTTATTGGGGGCTAATCAGCCCCAGCATTTT. This encodes CASSLLGANQPQHF. The chain couples TRBV27 to TRBJ1-5; TRBD1 might be the D (6 bases). Deletions cut 1 base from V and 4 bases from J, with 8 bases between. The CDR3 spans 14 residues. Looked up from germline, CDR1 is MNHEY and CDR2 is SMNVEV (reference sequence).

This chain joins TRBV5-5 and TRBJ1-1; 8 bases are shared with TRBD1. CDR1 is SGHKS and CDR2 is YYEKEE in the germline V gene (reference sequence). The CDR3 is 14 amino acids. V dropped 4 bases and J dropped 4; count of bases not matched to a gene: 6. Here the CDR3 reads CASSLGQGGTEAFF. The CDR3 DNA reads as TGTGCCAGCAGCCTAGGACAGGGAGGCACTGAAGCTTTCTTT. Combining the CDR3 with reference TRBV5-5 and TRBJ1-1 gives the whole variable domain DAGVTQSPTHLIKTRGQQVTLRCSPISGHKSVSWYQQVLGQGPQFIFQYYEKEERGRGNFPDRFSARQFPNYSSELNVNALLLGDSALYLCASSLGQGGTEAFFGQGTRLTVV.